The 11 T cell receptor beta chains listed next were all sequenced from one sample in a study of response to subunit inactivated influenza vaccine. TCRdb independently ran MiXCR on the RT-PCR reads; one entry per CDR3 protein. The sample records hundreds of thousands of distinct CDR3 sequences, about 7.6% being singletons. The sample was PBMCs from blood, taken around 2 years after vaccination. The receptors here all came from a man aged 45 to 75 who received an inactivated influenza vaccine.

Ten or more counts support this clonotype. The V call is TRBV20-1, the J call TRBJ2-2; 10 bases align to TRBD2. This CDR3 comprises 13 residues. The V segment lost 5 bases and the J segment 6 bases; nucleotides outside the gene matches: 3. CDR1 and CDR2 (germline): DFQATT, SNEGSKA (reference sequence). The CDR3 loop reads CSALAGEAGELFF. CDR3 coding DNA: TGCAGTGCTCTAGCGGGAGAAGCCGGGGAGCTGTTTTTT.

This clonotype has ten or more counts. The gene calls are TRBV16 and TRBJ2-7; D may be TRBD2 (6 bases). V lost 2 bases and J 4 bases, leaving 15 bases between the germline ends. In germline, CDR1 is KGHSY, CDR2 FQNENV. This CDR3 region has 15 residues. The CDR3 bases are TGTGCCAGCAGCCAACCTGCCGGGACTGTTTACGAGCAGTACTTC. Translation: CASSQPAGTVYEQYF.

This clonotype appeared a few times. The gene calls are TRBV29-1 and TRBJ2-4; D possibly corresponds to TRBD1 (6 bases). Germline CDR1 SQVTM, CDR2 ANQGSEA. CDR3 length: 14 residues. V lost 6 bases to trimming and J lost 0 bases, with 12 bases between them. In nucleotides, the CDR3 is TGCAGCGTACAAACAGGGCTAGCCAAAAACATTCAGTACTTC. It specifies CSVQTGLAKNIQYF. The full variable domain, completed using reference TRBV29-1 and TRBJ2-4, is SAVISQKPSRDICQRGTSLTIQCQVDSQVTMMFWYRQQPGQSLTLIATANQGSEATYESGFVIDKFPISRPNLTFSTLTVSNMSPEDSSIYLCSVQTGLAKNIQYFGAGTRLSVL.

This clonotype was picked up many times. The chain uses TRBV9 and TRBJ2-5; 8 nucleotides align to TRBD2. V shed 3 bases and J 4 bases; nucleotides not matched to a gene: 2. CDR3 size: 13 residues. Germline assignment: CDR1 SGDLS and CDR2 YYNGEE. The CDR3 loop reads CASSAGGAETQYF. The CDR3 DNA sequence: TGTGCCAGCAGCGCCGGGGGGGCAGAGACCCAGTACTTC. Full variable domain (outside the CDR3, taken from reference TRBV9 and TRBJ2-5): DSGVTQTPKHLITATGQRVTLRCSPRSGDLSVYWYQQSLDQGLQFLIQYYNGEERAKGNILERFSAQQFPDLHSELNLSSLELGDSALYFCASSAGGAETQYFGPGTRLLVL.

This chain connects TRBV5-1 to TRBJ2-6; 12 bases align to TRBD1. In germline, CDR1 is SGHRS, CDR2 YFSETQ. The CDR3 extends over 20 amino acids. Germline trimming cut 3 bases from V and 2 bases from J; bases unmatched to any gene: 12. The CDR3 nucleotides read TGCGCCAGCAGCTCCCGGGACAGGGGGCGAGGAAGAACTGGGGCCAACGTCCTGACTTTC. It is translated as CASSSRDRGRGRTGANVLTF.

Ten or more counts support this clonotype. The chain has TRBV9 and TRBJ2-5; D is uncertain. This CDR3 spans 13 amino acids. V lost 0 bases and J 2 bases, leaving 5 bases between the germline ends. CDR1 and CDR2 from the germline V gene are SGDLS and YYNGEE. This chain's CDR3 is CASSVAVQETQYF. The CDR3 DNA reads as TGTGCCAGCAGCGTAGCGGTACAAGAGACCCAGTACTTC.

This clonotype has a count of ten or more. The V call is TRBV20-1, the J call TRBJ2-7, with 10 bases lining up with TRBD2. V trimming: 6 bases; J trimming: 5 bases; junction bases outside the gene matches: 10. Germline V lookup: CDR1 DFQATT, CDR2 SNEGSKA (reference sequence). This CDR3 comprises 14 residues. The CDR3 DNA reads TGCAGTGCAGGCTCTAGCGGGAGTTGGCACGAGCAGTACTTC. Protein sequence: CSAGSSGSWHEQYF.

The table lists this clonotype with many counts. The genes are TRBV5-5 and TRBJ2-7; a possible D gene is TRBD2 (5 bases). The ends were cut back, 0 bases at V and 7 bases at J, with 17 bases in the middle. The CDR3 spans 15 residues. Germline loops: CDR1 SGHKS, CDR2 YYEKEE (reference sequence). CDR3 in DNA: TGTGCCAGCAGCTTGGGGGCCCCGCGGTCGGGGGAGCAGTACTTC. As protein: CASSLGAPRSGEQYF.

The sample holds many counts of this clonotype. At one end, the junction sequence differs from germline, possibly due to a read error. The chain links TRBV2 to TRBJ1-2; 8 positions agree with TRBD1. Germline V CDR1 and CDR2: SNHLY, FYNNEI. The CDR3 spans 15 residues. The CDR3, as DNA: TGTGCCAGCAGGGAAGCGGGACAGGCGAACTATGGCTACACCTTC. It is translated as CASREAGQANYGYTF.

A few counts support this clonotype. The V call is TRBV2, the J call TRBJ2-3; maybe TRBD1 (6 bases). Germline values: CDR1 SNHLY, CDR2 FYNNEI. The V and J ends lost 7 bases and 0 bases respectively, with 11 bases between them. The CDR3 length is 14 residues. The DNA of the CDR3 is TGTGCCAGCAAACAGGGAACTAGCACAGATACGCAGTATTTT. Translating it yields CASKQGTSTDTQYF.

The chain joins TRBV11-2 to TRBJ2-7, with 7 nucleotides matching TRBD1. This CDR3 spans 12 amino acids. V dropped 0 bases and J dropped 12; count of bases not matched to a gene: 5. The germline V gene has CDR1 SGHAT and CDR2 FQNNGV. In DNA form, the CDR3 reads TGTGCCAGCAGCTTAGATTCGTACAGGGGGTACTTC. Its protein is CASSLDSYRGYF.